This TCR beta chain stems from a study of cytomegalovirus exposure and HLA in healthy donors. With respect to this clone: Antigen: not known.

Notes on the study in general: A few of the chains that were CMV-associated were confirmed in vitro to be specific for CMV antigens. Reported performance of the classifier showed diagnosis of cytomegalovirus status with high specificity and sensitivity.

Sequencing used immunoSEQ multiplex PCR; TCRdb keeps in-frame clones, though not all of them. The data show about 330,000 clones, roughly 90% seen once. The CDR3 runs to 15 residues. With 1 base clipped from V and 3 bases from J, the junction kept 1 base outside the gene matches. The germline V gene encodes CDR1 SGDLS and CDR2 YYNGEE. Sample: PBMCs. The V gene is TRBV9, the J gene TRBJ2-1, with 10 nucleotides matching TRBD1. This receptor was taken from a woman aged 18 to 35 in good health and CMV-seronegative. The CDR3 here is CASSVRDRGYNEQFF. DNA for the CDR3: TGTGCCAGCAGCGTACGGGACAGGGGCTACAATGAGCAGTTCTTC.